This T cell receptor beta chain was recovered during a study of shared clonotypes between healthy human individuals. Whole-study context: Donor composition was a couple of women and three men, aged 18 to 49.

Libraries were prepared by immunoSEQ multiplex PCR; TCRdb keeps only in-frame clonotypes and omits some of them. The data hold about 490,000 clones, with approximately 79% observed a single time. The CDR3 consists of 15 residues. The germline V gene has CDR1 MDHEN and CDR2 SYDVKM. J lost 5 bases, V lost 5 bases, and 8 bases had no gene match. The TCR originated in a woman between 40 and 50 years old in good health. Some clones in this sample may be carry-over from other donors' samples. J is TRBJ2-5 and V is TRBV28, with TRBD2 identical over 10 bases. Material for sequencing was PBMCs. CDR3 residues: CASSVAGGSVETQYF. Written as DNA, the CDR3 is TGTGCCAGCAGTGTAGCGGGAGGTAGTGTGGAGACCCAGTACTTC.